The 17 T cell receptor beta chains in this list originate from one sample, sequenced in a study of T cell repertoires in cytomegalovirus infection. TCRdb passed the reads through MiXCR, listing each CDR3 protein once. The sample yields about 310,000 distinct CDR3 sequences, 17% seen once. The specimen sequenced was PBMCs. The receptors here all came from a human donor in good health (CMV status not recorded). Some clones in this sample may be carry-over from other donors' samples.

This clonotype was seen a few times. The rearrangement links TRBV20-1 to TRBJ1-2; no firm D call. The CDR3 has 11 amino acids. The V end lost 0 bases, the J end lost 4 bases, and 3 bases lay between the germline ends. Germline V gives CDR1 DFQATT, CDR2 SNEGSKA (reference sequence). CDR3 sequence: CSARDSYGYTF. The CDR3 nucleotides are TGCAGTGCTAGAGATAGCTATGGCTACACCTTC.

The sample holds a few counts of this clonotype. V usage is TRBV4-2 and J usage is TRBJ1-4; 11 bases are a match to TRBD1. Germline CDR1 is LGHNA and CDR2 is YNFKEQ. Unmatched junction bases numbered 6, after V lost 4 bases and J lost 8 bases. The CDR3 runs 15 residues. Here the CDR3 DNA reads TGTGCCAGCAGCCTCCCGGGACAGGGGGAGGAAAAACTGTTTTTT. It specifies CASSLPGQGEEKLFF.

V and J are TRBV7-2 and TRBJ1-1, with D possibly being TRBD1 (6 bases). The germline CDR1 and CDR2 sequences are SGHTA and FQGNSA. CDR3 length: 14 residues. With 0 bases removed from V and 4 bases from J, the gap between germline ends came to 9 bases. The CDR3 DNA reads TGTGCCAGCAGCTTAGCGCAGGACAGCACTGAAGCTTTCTTT. This translates into CASSLAQDSTEAFF.

There are many counts of this clonotype. The rearrangement links TRBV6-5 to TRBJ2-1, with a possible D match to TRBD1 (6 bases). The V gene lost 2 bases and the J gene lost 5 bases, with 16 bases spanning the gap. In germline, CDR1 is MNHEY, CDR2 SVGAGI. The CDR3 extends over 16 amino acids. CDR3 in DNA: TGTGCCAGCAGTTACACTGACAGGAGGTTCGACAATGAGCAGTTCTTC. Translating gives CASSYTDRRFDNEQFF.

The CDR3 loop is CASRRQGNRVETQYF. In DNA, the CDR3 is TGTGCCAGCAGGCGACAGGGAAATCGGGTGGAGACCCAGTACTTC. The V and J genes are TRBV2 and TRBJ2-5; 7 bases fit TRBD1. This CDR3 is built from 15 residues. The germline CDR1 and CDR2 sequences are SNHLY and FYNNEI. The V and J ends lost 6 bases and 5 bases, in that order; junction bases with no gene match: 12.

This clonotype turned up a few times. The V and J genes are TRBV7-6 and TRBJ1-4, with 9 bases matching TRBD1. In germline, CDR1 is SGHVS, CDR2 FNYEAQ. Germline trimming cut 0 bases from V and 8 bases from J; bases unmatched to any gene: 4. This CDR3 has 15 amino acids. The CDR3 reads CASSLAGTGHEKLFF. CDR3 DNA sequence: TGTGCCAGCAGCTTAGCCGGGACAGGGCACGAAAAACTGTTTTTT.

This clonotype was observed at least ten times. V and J are TRBV6-5 and TRBJ1-3, with D possibly being TRBD1 (6 bases). Between the trimmed V and J ends, which lost 0 bases and 2 bases, there was a span of 8 bases. The CDR3 extends over 15 amino acids. CDR1 is MNHEY and CDR2 is SVGAGI in the germline V gene. The CDR3 here is CASSYSGGPGNTIYF. The CDR3 nucleotides read TGTGCCAGCAGTTACTCTGGGGGGCCTGGAAACACCATATATTTT.

This clonotype was seen many times. The rearrangement links TRBV7-9 to TRBJ1-1; 8 nucleotides match TRBD1. Germline CDR1 SEHNR, CDR2 FQNEAQ (reference sequence). The CDR3 contains 14 residues. Trimming removed 3 bases from V and 4 bases from J; junction bases left unmatched: 4. For the CDR3, the DNA is TGTGCCAGCAGCTTTGACAGGGGTATCACTGAAGCTTTCTTT. Its translation is CASSFDRGITEAFF.

This clonotype was counted only a few times. The chain couples TRBV12-3 or TRBV12-4 to TRBJ1-2; D perhaps matches TRBD1 (6 bases). There are 12 residues in the CDR3. V lost 6 bases and J 5 bases, leaving 10 bases between the germline ends. The CDR3: CASRQGFYGYTF. CDR3 nucleotide sequence: TGTGCCAGCAGACAGGGTTTTTATGGCTACACCTTC.

This clonotype was counted ten times or more. The chain has TRBV7-9 and TRBJ1-5; tentatively, D is TRBD1 (5 bases). This CDR3 is built from 13 residues. Germline lookup yields CDR1 SEHNR and CDR2 FQNEAQ (reference sequence). Trimming left V 4 bases short and J 6 bases short, with 10 bases between. CDR3 amino acids: CASSSTGGQPQHF. DNA of the CDR3: TGTGCCAGCAGCTCCACGGGGGGTCAGCCCCAGCATTTT.

This clonotype has more than one count but fewer than ten. The J gene is TRBJ2-6, the V gene TRBV2; TRBD1 aligns across 7 bases. This CDR3 has 16 amino acids. The ends lost 5 bases at V and 3 bases at J; junction bases unmatched: 7. Germline-derived CDR1 and CDR2 are SNHLY and FYNNEI. In DNA, the CDR3 is TGTGCCAGCAGTAGCGACAGGGAATTTGGGGCCAACGTCCTGACTTTC. Translation: CASSSDREFGANVLTF.

V and J are TRBV5-4 and TRBJ2-5; D not certain. This CDR3 spans 14 amino acids. CDR1 SGHNT and CDR2 YYREEE come from the germline V gene (reference sequence). Trimming pared 9 bases from V and 1 base from J, leaving 16 bases between. This chain's CDR3 is CATSGALGQETQYF. CDR3 DNA: TGTGCCACCTCCGGAGCGCTAGGCCAAGAGACCCAGTACTTC.

This clonotype has just a few counts. V is TRBV19 and J is TRBJ1-2, with D unresolved. The CDR3 is made up of 14 amino acids. V was shortened by 8 bases and J by 8 bases, with 21 bases between the two germline ends. Germline V gene lookup returns CDR1 LNHDA and CDR2 SQIVND (reference sequence). For the CDR3, the DNA is TGTGCCAGTGCTACCCTCGAGGGCCTAAAAGGCTACACCTTC. Translation gives CASATLEGLKGYTF.

The genes are TRBV29-1 and TRBJ1-3, with D perhaps TRBD1 (5 bases). CDR3 length: 11 amino acids. CDR1 SQVTM and CDR2 ANQGSEA come from the germline V gene. V was pared by 6 bases and J by 4 bases, with 7 bases between. The CDR3 region is CSVDRGNTIYF. CDR3 in DNA: TGCAGCGTCGACAGAGGAAACACCATATATTTT.

In this sample, this clonotype turned up many times. CDR3 in DNA: TGTGCCAGCAGCTTAGACGCTAGAAAAGAGACCCAGTACTTC. Translated, it gives CASSLDARKETQYF. V gene TRBV7-2 combines with J gene TRBJ2-5; no clear D. There are 14 residues in the CDR3. The germline CDR1 and CDR2 sequences are SGHTA and FQGNSA. With 1 base removed from V and 3 bases from J, the gap between germline ends came to 9 bases.

This clonotype has a handful of counts. CDR3 nucleotide sequence: TGTGCCAGCAGTGACCCTCCGGGGACCCCTGCGAACTCTGGAAACACCATATATTTT. Its protein product is CASSDPPGTPANSGNTIYF. J is TRBJ1-3 and V is TRBV25-1; possibly TRBD1 for D (5 bases). The germline CDR1 and CDR2 sequences are MGHDK and SYGVNS. V lost 3 bases and J lost 0, with 21 bases in between. The CDR3 is 19 residues long.

This clonotype has just a few counts. The gene calls are TRBV7-2 and TRBJ2-7; 8 bases are shared with TRBD1. V trimming: 2 bases; J trimming: 0 bases; junction bases outside the gene matches: 3. Germline CDR1 reads SGHTA; CDR2 reads FQGNSA. This CDR3 is built from 15 residues. CDR3 in DNA: TGTGCCAGCAGCTTACAGGGGGCTTTCTCCTACGAGCAGTACTTC. It specifies CASSLQGAFSYEQYF. Supplemented by reference TRBV7-2 and TRBJ2-7, the full variable domain reads GAGVSQSPSNKVTEKGKDVELRCDPISGHTALYWYRQSLGQGLEFLIYFQGNSAPDKSGLPSDRFSAERTGGSVSTLTIQRTQQEDSAVYLCASSLQGAFSYEQYFGPGTRLTVT.